This T cell receptor beta chain was recorded in a study of cytomegalovirus exposure and HLA in healthy donors. Germline V gene sequence: CDR1 MDHEN, CDR2 SYDVKM. There are 15 residues in the CDR3. V lost 5 bases to trimming and J lost 3 bases, with 13 bases between them. The primer mix had 60 Vbeta and 13 Jbeta primers. Clones were read by immunoSEQ multiplex PCR, and TCRdb kept only the in-frame ones, dropping some. The sample yields about 140,000 clones, roughly 76% seen once. The TCR sequence derives from a female donor in good health and CMV-seronegative. V and J are TRBV28 and TRBJ2-2; possible D gene TRBD1, 5 bases. Source material: PBMCs. CDR3 sequence reads: CASSVQVLDTGELFF. In DNA form, the CDR3 reads TGTGCCAGCAGTGTACAGGTTCTGGACACCGGGGAGCTGTTTTTT.